These 14 T cell receptor beta chains came from one sample sequenced in a study of cytomegalovirus exposure and HLA in healthy donors. TCRdb keeps only in-frame clones here, not all; method: immunoSEQ multiplex PCR. The profile shows 82,000 or so clones, about 95% of them singletons. The sequenced sample consisted of PBMCs. These receptors were taken from a young woman in good health and CMV-seronegative.

This rearrangement joins TRBV5-1 to TRBJ1-2; maybe TRBD1 (5 bases). Germline-derived CDR1 and CDR2 are SGHRS and YFSETQ. The length of the CDR3 is 15 residues. V shed 4 bases and J shed 0 bases, with 13 bases lying between them. CDR3 amino acids: CASSMDTAANYGYTF. In DNA, the CDR3 is TGCGCCAGCAGCATGGACACCGCGGCTAACTATGGCTACACCTTC.

The rearrangement joins TRBV4-3 to TRBJ2-4, with a weak D call TRBD1 (5 bases). The CDR3 runs to 17 residues. Trimming cost V 0 bases and J 4 bases, with 16 bases left between them. Germline assignment: CDR1 LGHNA and CDR2 YSLEER. CDR3 in amino acids: CASSQDKVTGLKNIQYF. The CDR3 DNA is TGCGCCAGCAGCCAAGATAAAGTAACAGGCCTTAAAAACATTCAGTACTTC.

V gene TRBV11-2 combines with J gene TRBJ2-7; no clear D. V gave up 4 bases and J gave up 0 bases, with 10 bases separating them. Germline CDR1 is SGHAT and CDR2 is FQNNGV. The CDR3 runs to 14 residues. CDR3 sequence: CASSSDASSYEQYF. CDR3 DNA: TGTGCCAGCAGCTCAGACGCCAGCTCCTACGAGCAGTACTTC.

This chain uses TRBV15 with TRBJ1-2; 7 bases fit TRBD1. CDR3 length: 14 amino acids. V was clipped by 1 base and J by 6 bases; unmatched bases: 5. Per germline, CDR1 LNHNV and CDR2 YYDKDF (reference sequence). The CDR3 DNA reads as TGTGCCACCAGCAGAGGCCTAGGGGGCGATGGCTACACCTTC. This translates into CATSRGLGGDGYTF.

This chain links TRBV11-2 with TRBJ1-1; D gene ambiguous. The CDR3 totals 15 residues. Germline assignment: CDR1 SGHAT and CDR2 FQNNGV. Trimming took 2 bases from V and 5 from J, leaving 15 bases between them. CDR3: CASSLYARGRTEAFF. DNA of the CDR3: TGTGCCAGCAGCTTATACGCTCGGGGTCGTACTGAAGCTTTCTTT. Complete variable domain (other parts from reference TRBV11-2 and TRBJ1-1): EAGVAQSPRYKIIEKRQSVAFWCNPISGHATLYWYQQILGQGPKLLIQFQNNGVVDDSQLPKDRFSAERLKGVDSTLKIQPAKLEDSAVYLCASSLYARGRTEAFFGQGTRLTVV.

This chain uses TRBV6-5 with TRBJ2-7; 8 bases align to TRBD2. Germline trimming cut 5 bases from V and 5 bases from J; bases unmatched to any gene: 11. This CDR3 region has 15 residues. The germline CDR1 and CDR2 sequences are MNHEY and SVGAGI. The CDR3 loop reads CASSPSREGSDEQYF. CDR3 sequence (DNA): TGTGCCAGCAGTCCCTCCCGGGAGGGGAGCGACGAGCAGTACTTC.

The chain couples TRBV7-2 to TRBJ2-2, with TRBD2 as a possible D gene (6 bases). Trimming took off 1 base at V and 7 bases at J, with 10 bases between the two ends. Germline CDR1 reads SGHTA; CDR2 reads FQGNSA. The CDR3 runs 14 residues. The CDR3 loop is CASSLGGMGGELFF. The CDR3 DNA follows: TGTGCCAGCAGCTTAGGCGGGATGGGCGGGGAGCTGTTTTTT.

V and J are TRBV7-8 and TRBJ2-7; 11 bases fit TRBD1. Trimming at V came to 1 base and at J to 0 bases, leaving 14 bases not matched to a gene. The CDR3 has 20 amino acids. Germline lookup yields CDR1 SGHVS and CDR2 FQNEAQ. CDR3 DNA sequence: TGTGCCAGCAGCTTAGTGTTGTGGACAGGGGGCGGCTCATCCTCCTACGAGCAGTACTTC. This translates into CASSLVLWTGGGSSSYEQYF.

This clone was observed a handful of times. The chain links TRBV5-1 to TRBJ1-2; D gene uncertain. CDR1 and CDR2 from the germline V gene are SGHRS and YFSETQ. This CDR3 has 13 amino acids. The V gene lost 4 bases and the J gene lost 6 bases, with 13 bases spanning the gap. CDR3 bases: TGCGCCAGCAGCGTTTCCAGGTCCAATGGCTACACCTTC. This encodes CASSVSRSNGYTF. The whole variable domain, remainder taken from reference TRBV5-1 and TRBJ1-2, is KAGVTQTPRYLIKTRGQQVTLSCSPISGHRSVSWYQQTPGQGLQFLFEYFSETQRNKGNFPGRFSGRQFSNSRSEMNVSTLELGDSALYLCASSVSRSNGYTFGSGTRLTVV.

The chain recombines TRBV6-5 with TRBJ1-2, with a tentative D call TRBD1 (6 bases). The CDR3 is 14 residues long. V dropped 0 bases and J dropped 8 bases, with 13 bases sitting between them. Germline CDR1 reads MNHEY; CDR2 reads SVGAGI. CDR3 in DNA: TGTGCCAGCAGTTACTCGGACAGCCTTGGGGGCTACACCTTC. Encoded protein: CASSYSDSLGGYTF.

This chain links TRBV6-5 with TRBJ1-1, with TRBD1 as a possible D gene (6 bases). Per the germline V gene, CDR1 is MNHEY and CDR2 is SVGAGI. Trimming left V 6 bases short and J 0 bases short, with 14 bases between. The length of the CDR3 is 15 residues. The CDR3 bases are TGTGCCAGCAGCTTCTCGACAGGACTGAACACTGAAGCTTTCTTT. It specifies CASSFSTGLNTEAFF.

J is TRBJ2-3 and V is TRBV7-2; 7 positions match TRBD2. The CDR3 is made up of 15 amino acids. The junction had 5 bases not matched to a gene; V was cut back by 1 base and J by 4 bases. CDR1 is SGHTA and CDR2 is FQGNSA in the germline V gene. CDR3 sequence reads: CASSLGGEGPDTQYF. CDR3 bases: TGTGCCAGCAGCTTAGGGGGGGAGGGTCCAGATACGCAGTATTTT.

The chain combines TRBV4-3 with TRBJ2-7; 10 bases align to TRBD1. This CDR3 region has 15 residues. CDR1 is LGHNA, CDR2 YSLEER, per germline. J lost 3 bases, V lost 3 bases, and 5 bases had no gene match. Written as DNA, the CDR3 is TGCGCCAGCAGCCAGGGGACAGGGGACTTCTACGAGCAGTACTTC. Translating it yields CASSQGTGDFYEQYF.

This clone occurred a few times. The chain joins TRBV7-9 to TRBJ1-2; the D gene is possibly TRBD1 (5 bases). This CDR3 spans 13 amino acids. Germline V gene sequence: CDR1 SEHNR, CDR2 FQNEAQ (reference sequence). V lost 2 bases to trimming and J lost 8 bases, with 12 bases between them. The CDR3 DNA reads TGTGCCAGCAGCTTACAAGGGGAGGGAGGCTACACCTTC. As protein: CASSLQGEGGYTF.